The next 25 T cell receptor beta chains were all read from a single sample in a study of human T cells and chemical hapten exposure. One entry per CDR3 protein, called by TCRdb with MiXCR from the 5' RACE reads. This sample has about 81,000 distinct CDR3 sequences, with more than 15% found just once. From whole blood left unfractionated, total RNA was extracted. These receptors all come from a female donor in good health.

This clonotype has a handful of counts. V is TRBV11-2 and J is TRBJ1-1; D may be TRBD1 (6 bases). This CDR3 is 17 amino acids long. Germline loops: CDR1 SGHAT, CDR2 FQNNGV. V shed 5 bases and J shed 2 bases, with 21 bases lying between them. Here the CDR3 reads CASSVSAGVGDNTEAFF. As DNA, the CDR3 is TGTGCCAGCAGCGTATCGGCAGGGGTAGGAGACAACACTGAAGCTTTCTTT.

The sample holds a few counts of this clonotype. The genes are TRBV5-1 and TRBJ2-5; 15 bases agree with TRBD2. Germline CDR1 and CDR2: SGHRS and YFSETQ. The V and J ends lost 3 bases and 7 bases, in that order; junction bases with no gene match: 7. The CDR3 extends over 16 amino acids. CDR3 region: CASSYRTSGGAGTQYF. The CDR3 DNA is TGCGCCAGCAGCTACCGGACTAGCGGGGGGGCCGGGACCCAGTACTTC.

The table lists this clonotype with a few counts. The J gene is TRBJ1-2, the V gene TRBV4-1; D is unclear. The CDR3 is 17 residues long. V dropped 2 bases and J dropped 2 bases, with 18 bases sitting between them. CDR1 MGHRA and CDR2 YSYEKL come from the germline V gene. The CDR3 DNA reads TGCGCCAGCAGCCAATGGTTCGCGGGAAACTTAAACTATGGCTACACCTTC. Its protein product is CASSQWFAGNLNYGYTF.

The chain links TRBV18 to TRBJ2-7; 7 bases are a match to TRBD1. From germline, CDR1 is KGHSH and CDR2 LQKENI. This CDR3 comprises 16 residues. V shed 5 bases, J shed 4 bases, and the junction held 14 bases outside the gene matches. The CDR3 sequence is CASSSIRDSVTYEQYF. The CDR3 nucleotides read TGTGCCAGCTCATCTATCCGGGACAGCGTTACGTACGAGCAGTACTTC.

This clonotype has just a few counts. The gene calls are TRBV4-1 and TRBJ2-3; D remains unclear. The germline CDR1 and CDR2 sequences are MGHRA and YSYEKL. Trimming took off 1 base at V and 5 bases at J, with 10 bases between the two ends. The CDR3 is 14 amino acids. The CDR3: CASSQAKRVDTQYF. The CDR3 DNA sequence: TGCGCCAGCAGCCAAGCGAAAAGGGTAGATACGCAGTATTTT.

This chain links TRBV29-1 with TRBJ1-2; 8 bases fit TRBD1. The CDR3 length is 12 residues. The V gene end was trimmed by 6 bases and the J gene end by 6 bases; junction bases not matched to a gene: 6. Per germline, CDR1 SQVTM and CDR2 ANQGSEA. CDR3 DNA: TGCAGCGTAGCGGGACAGGCGGATGGCTACACCTTC. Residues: CSVAGQADGYTF.

The CDR3 loop reads CASSQSWPLSTDTQYF. The CDR3 DNA is TGCGCCAGCAGCCAATCGTGGCCGCTCAGCACAGATACGCAGTATTTT. The chain links TRBV4-3 to TRBJ2-3; D not resolved. The CDR3 totals 16 residues. Trimming shortened V by 2 bases and J by 0 bases, and 12 bases separated the two germline ends. The germline gives CDR1 LGHNA, CDR2 YSLEER.

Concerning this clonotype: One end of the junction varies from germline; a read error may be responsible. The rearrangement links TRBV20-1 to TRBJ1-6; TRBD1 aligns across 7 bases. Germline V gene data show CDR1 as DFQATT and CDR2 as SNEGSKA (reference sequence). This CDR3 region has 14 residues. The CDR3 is CSASRGGGNSPLNF. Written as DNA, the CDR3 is TGCAGTGCATCCCGAGGGGGCGGTAATTCACCCCTCAACTTT.

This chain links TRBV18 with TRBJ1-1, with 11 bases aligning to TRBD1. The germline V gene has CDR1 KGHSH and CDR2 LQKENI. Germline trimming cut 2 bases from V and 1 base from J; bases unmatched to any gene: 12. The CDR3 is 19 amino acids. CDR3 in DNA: TGTGCCAGCTCACCAACTATGATTGGGACAGGGGGAGAGAACACTGAAGCTTTCTTT. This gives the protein CASSPTMIGTGGENTEAFF.

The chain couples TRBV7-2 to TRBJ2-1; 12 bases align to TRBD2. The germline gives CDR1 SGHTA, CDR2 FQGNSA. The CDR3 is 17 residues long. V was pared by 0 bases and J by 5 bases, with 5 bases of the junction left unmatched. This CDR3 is CASSLARLAGVNNEQFF. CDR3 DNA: TGTGCCAGCAGCTTAGCGCGACTAGCGGGGGTCAACAATGAGCAGTTCTTC.

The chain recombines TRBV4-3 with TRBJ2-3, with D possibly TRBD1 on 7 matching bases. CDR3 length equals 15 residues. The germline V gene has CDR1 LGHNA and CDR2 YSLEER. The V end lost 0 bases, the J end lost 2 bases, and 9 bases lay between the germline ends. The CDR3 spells CASSQDRGATDTQYF. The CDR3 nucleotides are TGCGCCAGCAGCCAAGACAGGGGGGCCACAGATACGCAGTATTTT.

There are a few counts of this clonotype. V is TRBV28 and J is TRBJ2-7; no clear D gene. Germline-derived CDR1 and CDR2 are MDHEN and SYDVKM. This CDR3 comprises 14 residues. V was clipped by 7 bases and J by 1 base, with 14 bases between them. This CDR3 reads CASTLGVRSYEQYF. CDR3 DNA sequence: TGTGCCAGCACCCTCGGTGTCAGGTCCTACGAGCAGTACTTC. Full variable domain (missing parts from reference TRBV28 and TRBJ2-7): DVKVTQSSRYLVKRTGEKVFLECVQDMDHENMFWYRQDPGLGLRLIYFSYDVKMKEKGDIPEGYSVSREKKERFSLILESASTNQTSMYLCASTLGVRSYEQYFGPGTRLTVT.

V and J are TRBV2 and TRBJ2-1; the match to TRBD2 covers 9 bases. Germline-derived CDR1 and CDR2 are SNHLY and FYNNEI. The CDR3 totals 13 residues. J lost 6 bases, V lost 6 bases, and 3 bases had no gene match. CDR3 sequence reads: CASRIAGVNEQFF. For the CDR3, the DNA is TGTGCCAGCAGGATAGCGGGAGTCAATGAGCAGTTCTTC.

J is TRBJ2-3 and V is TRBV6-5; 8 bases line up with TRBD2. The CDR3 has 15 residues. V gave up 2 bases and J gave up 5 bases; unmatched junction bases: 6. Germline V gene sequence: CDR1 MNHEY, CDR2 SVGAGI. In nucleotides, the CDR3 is TGTGCCAGCAGTTACAGGGGACTAGACCGAGATACGCAGTATTTT. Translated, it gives CASSYRGLDRDTQYF.

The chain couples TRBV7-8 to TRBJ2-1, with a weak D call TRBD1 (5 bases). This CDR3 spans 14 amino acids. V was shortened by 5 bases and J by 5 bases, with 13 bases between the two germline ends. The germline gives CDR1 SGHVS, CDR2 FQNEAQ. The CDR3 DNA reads TGTGCCAGCAGCGCCCCGACAGCGCACAATGAGCAGTTCTTC. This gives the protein CASSAPTAHNEQFF. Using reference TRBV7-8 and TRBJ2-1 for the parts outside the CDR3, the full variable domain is GAGVSQSPRYKVAKRGQDVALRCDPISGHVSLFWYQQALGQGPEFLTYFQNEAQLDKSGLPSDRFFAERPEGSVSTLKIQRTQQEDSAVYLCASSAPTAHNEQFFGPGTRLTVL.

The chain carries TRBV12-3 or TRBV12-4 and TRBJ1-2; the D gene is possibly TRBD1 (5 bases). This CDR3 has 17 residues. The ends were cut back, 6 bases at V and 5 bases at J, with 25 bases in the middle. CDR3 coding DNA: TGTGCCAGCAGCCCGAAGAGGGACGGCGTCCGTTTATATGGCTACACCTTC. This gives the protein CASSPKRDGVRLYGYTF.

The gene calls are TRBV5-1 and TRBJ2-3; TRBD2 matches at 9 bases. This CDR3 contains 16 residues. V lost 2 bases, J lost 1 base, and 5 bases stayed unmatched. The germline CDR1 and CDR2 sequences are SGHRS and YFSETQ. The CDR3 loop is CASSFDLAGGTDTQYF. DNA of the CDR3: TGCGCCAGCAGCTTCGATTTAGCGGGGGGCACAGATACGCAGTATTTT.

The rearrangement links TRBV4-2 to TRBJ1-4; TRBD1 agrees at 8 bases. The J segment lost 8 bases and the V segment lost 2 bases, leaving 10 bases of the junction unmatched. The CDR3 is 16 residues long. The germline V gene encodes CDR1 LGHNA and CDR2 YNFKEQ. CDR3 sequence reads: CASSQSASGGSEKLFF. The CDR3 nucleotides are TGTGCCAGCAGCCAATCTGCATCAGGGGGCAGCGAAAAACTGTTTTTT.

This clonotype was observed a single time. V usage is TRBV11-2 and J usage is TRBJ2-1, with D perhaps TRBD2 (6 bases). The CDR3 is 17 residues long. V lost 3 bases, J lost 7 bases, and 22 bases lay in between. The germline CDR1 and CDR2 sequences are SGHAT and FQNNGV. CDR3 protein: CASSLSRGTNLRNEQFF. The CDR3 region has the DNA TGTGCCAGCAGCTTGTCCCGGGGGACCAACCTGCGGAATGAGCAGTTCTTC.

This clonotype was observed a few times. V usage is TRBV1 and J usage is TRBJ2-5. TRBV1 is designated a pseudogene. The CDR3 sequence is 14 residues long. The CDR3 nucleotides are TGCACCAGCAGCCGAGAAAGGAGCCAAGAGACCCAGTACTTC. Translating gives CTSSRERSQETQYF.

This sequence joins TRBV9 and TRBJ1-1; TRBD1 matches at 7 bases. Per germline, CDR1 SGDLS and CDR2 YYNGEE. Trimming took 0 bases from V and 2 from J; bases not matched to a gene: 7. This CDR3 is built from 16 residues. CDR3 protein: CASSVAGQGDNTEAFF. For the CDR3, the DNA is TGTGCCAGCAGCGTAGCTGGCCAGGGGGATAACACTGAAGCTTTCTTT.

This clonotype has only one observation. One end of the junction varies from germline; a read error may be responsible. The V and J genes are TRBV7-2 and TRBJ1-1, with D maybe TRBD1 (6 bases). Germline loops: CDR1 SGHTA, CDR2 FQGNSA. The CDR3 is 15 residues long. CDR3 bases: TGTGCCAGAAGCTTTACAGGGTCTTTCCACACTGAAGCTTTCTTT. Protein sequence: CARSFTGSFHTEAFF.

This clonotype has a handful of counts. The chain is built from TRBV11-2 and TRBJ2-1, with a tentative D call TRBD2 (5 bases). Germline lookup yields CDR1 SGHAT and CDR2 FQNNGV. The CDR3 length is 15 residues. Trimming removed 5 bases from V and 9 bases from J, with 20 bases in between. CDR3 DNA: TGTGCCAGCAGCCGAACTAGTCCCCATTCCGGTGAGCAGTTCTTC. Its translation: CASSRTSPHSGEQFF. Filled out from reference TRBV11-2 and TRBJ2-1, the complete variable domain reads EAGVAQSPRYKIIEKRQSVAFWCNPISGHATLYWYQQILGQGPKLLIQFQNNGVVDDSQLPKDRFSAERLKGVDSTLKIQPAKLEDSAVYLCASSRTSPHSGEQFFGPGTRLTVL.

As DNA, the CDR3 is TGTGCCAGCAGTTTGACTAGCGGGGGGTTAGAGACCCAGTACTTC. The encoded protein is CASSLTSGGLETQYF. This chain joins TRBV27 and TRBJ2-5; 13 positions agree with TRBD2. V trimming: 3 bases; J trimming: 4 bases; junction bases outside the gene matches: 2. CDR3 length: 15 residues. Germline V CDR1 and CDR2: MNHEY, SMNVEV (reference sequence).

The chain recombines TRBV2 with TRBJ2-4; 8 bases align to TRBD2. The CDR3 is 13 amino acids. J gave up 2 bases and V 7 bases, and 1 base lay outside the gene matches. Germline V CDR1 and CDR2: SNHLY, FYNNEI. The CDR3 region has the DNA TGTGCCAGCATAGCGGGGTCCAAAAACATTCAGTACTTC. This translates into CASIAGSKNIQYF. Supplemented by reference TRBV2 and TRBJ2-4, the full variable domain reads EPEVTQTPSHQVTQMGQEVILRCVPISNHLYFYWYRQILGQKVEFLVSFYNNEISEKSEIFDDQFSVERPDGSNFTLKIRSTKLEDSAMYFCASIAGSKNIQYFGAGTRLSVL.